One and the same sample provided the 18 T cell receptor beta chains below, sequenced in a study of blood T cell repertoires in COVID-19. The data were produced by immunoSEQ multiplex PCR, yet TCRdb's version contains in-frame clones alone and is incomplete. The sample lists some 150,000 clones, around three quarters occurring once. What was sequenced was peripheral blood. The receptors derive from a man aged 55 to 70 with acute or convalescent COVID-19.

The chain employs TRBV6-5 and TRBJ2-3; TRBD2 aligns across 10 bases. Trimming at V came to 9 bases and at J to 3 bases, leaving 6 bases not matched to a gene. Germline CDR1 reads MNHEY; CDR2 reads SVGAGI. CDR3 length equals 14 residues. The CDR3 loop is CARGSGRGTDTQYF. The CDR3 coding sequence is TGTGCCAGGGGGAGCGGGAGGGGGACAGATACGCAGTATTTT.

The chain employs TRBV5-4 and TRBJ2-1; no clear D. This CDR3 region has 16 residues. V lost 1 base, J lost 0 bases, and 11 bases lay in between. The V gene's germline CDR1 is SGHNT and CDR2 YYREEE (reference sequence). CDR3 sequence reads: CASSLMPENSYNEQFF. DNA for the CDR3: TGTGCCAGCAGCTTGATGCCAGAAAACTCCTACAATGAGCAGTTCTTC.

To note about this clone: A read error may explain this, as a much larger clone is one base away. The chain links TRBV3-1 (or the pseudogene TRBV3-2) to TRBJ2-7; 8 bases are shared with TRBD1. The trim removed 4 bases at V and 0 bases at J, leaving 2 bases unmatched. The CDR3 covers 14 residues. The germline V gene has CDR1 LGHDT and CDR2 YNNKEL (reference sequence). The CDR3 DNA reads as TGTGCCAGCAGCCCCGGGACAGGCTCCTACGAGCAGTACTTC. Translating it yields CASSPGTGSYEQYF.

This rearrangement joins TRBV5-4 to TRBJ2-6; D gene unclear. Germline values: CDR1 SGHNT, CDR2 YYREEE (reference sequence). V lost 0 bases to trimming and J lost 0 bases, with 4 bases between them. The CDR3 spans 15 residues. The CDR3 protein is CASSLERSGANVLTF. The CDR3 bases are TGTGCCAGCAGCTTGGAGCGCTCTGGGGCCAACGTCCTGACTTTC.

This clone has at least ten counts. The rearrangement joins TRBV5-1 to TRBJ2-7, with 7 bases matching TRBD2. The CDR3 is 15 residues long. The trim removed 0 bases at V and 5 bases at J, leaving 8 bases unmatched. In germline, CDR1 is SGHRS, CDR2 YFSETQ. CDR3 DNA sequence: TGCGCCAGCAGCTTGGGGGAGGGCCGAGTCGACGAGCAGTACTTC. Residues: CASSLGEGRVDEQYF.

The chain couples TRBV9 to TRBJ2-5; D call uncertain. The CDR3 totals 14 residues. CDR1 is SGDLS and CDR2 is YYNGEE in the germline V gene. With 0 bases removed from V and 3 bases from J, the gap between germline ends came to 9 bases. CDR3 nucleotides: TGTGCCAGCAGCGTAGAACAGTATGAAGAGACCCAGTACTTC. Amino acid sequence: CASSVEQYEETQYF.

V and J are TRBV5-6 and TRBJ2-7, with 8 nucleotides matching TRBD2. This CDR3 is built from 15 residues. Germline loops: CDR1 SGHDT, CDR2 YYEEEE. The junction had 6 bases not matched to a gene; V was cut back by 0 bases and J by 4 bases. The CDR3 region has the DNA TGTGCCAGCAGCTTGGGGGTAGCGGGGCCTTACGAGCAGTACTTC. Translation gives CASSLGVAGPYEQYF.

This clone was recorded only once. The chain employs TRBV19 and TRBJ2-7, with D possibly TRBD2 on 6 matching bases. From germline, CDR1 is LNHDA and CDR2 SQIVND (reference sequence). Trimming removed 6 bases at V and 2 bases at J, with 17 bases between. The CDR3 runs 15 residues. Here the CDR3 reads CASRTLAAGAYEQYF. The CDR3 DNA sequence: TGTGCCAGTAGGACCCTGGCAGCGGGTGCCTACGAGCAGTACTTC. The full variable domain, in which reference TRBV19 and TRBJ2-7 provide the parts outside the CDR3, is DGGITQSPKYLFRKEGQNVTLSCEQNLNHDAMYWYRQDPGQGLRLIYYSQIVNDFQKGDIAEGYSVSREKKESFPLTVTSAQKNPTAFYLCASRTLAAGAYEQYFGPGTRLTVT.

CDR3 amino acids: CASRPLDRGKNGYGYTF. The CDR3 DNA is TGTGCCAGCAGGCCCCTGGACAGGGGGAAGAATGGCTATGGCTACACCTTC. The rearrangement joins TRBV28 to TRBJ1-2; 10 positions match TRBD1. This CDR3 is built from 17 residues. V dropped 6 bases and J dropped 4; count of bases not matched to a gene: 14. Germline V gene lookup returns CDR1 MDHEN and CDR2 SYDVKM.

This CDR3 reads CASSLAGSGNTIYF. CDR3 DNA sequence: TGCGCCAGCAGCTTGGCCGGTTCTGGAAACACCATATATTTT. The chain couples TRBV5-1 to TRBJ1-3, with unresolved D. Germline V gene sequence: CDR1 SGHRS, CDR2 YFSETQ. The CDR3 extends over 14 amino acids. The V gene lost 0 bases and the J gene lost 1 base, with 5 bases spanning the gap.

Regarding this clone: The junction departs from germline at one end; a sequencing error may be responsible. The sample has other DNA sequences that encode this CDR3 too. The genes are TRBV10-3 and TRBJ1-2, with 8 positions matching TRBD1. The length of the CDR3 is 16 residues. The germline V gene has CDR1 ENHRY and CDR2 SYGVKD. This chain's CDR3 is CAISEARTGFNYGYTF. DNA of the CDR3: TGTGCCATTAGTGAGGCTCGGACAGGGTTTAACTATGGCTACACCTTC.

The rearrangement joins TRBV6-5 to TRBJ2-7; 13 bases are a match to TRBD2. Germline V gene data show CDR1 as MNHEY and CDR2 as SVGAGI. Unmatched junction bases numbered 6, after V lost 6 bases and J lost 4 bases. This CDR3 has 15 residues. CDR3 bases: TGTGCCAGCAGCCCACTAGCGGGAGGGCAGTACGAGCAGTACTTC. This codes for CASSPLAGGQYEQYF.

The rearrangement links TRBV12-3 or TRBV12-4 to TRBJ2-3; D is possibly TRBD2 (6 bases). Trimming cost V 3 bases and J 7 bases, with 8 bases left between them. The CDR3 runs to 12 residues. CDR3 nucleotide sequence: TGTGCCAGCAGTTTGGACTACCATACGCAGTATTTT. Its translation is CASSLDYHTQYF.

The gene calls are TRBV7-8 and TRBJ1-2, with TRBD1 matching 9 bases. CDR3 length: 13 residues. Per the germline V gene, CDR1 is SGHVS and CDR2 is FQNEAQ. The trim removed 6 bases at V and 7 bases at J, leaving 6 bases unmatched. The CDR3 reads CASSPGQGAGYTF. As DNA, the CDR3 is TGTGCCAGCAGTCCGGGACAGGGCGCTGGCTACACCTTC.

This clone occurred a few times. The same CDR3 is also encoded by other DNA sequences in this sample. The chain uses TRBV6-5 and TRBJ2-7; 8 bases fit TRBD1. V gave up 6 bases and J gave up 3 bases; unmatched junction bases: 4. CDR1 and CDR2 (germline): MNHEY, SVGAGI. The CDR3 length is 13 residues. CDR3: CASSWTGNYEQYF. The CDR3 DNA reads TGTGCCAGCAGCTGGACAGGGAACTACGAGCAGTACTTC.

The chain links TRBV27 to TRBJ1-6; tentatively, D is TRBD1 (5 bases). This CDR3 region has 15 residues. The germline gives CDR1 MNHEY, CDR2 SMNVEV (reference sequence). V was cut by 2 bases and J by 7 bases, with 12 bases left in between. The CDR3 DNA is TGTGCCAGCAGTTTAATGGCCCAGGGAAATTCACCCCTCCACTTT. Amino acid sequence: CASSLMAQGNSPLHF.

The chain recombines TRBV5-1 with TRBJ1-1; D gene uncertain. The CDR3 has 16 residues. V lost 0 bases, J lost 11 bases, and 23 bases lay in between. The V gene's germline CDR1 is SGHRS and CDR2 YFSETQ. Here the CDR3 reads CASSLAGGGGQATAFF. CDR3 DNA sequence: TGCGCCAGCAGCTTGGCGGGAGGCGGAGGCCAGGCCACGGCTTTCTTT. The full variable domain, with the rest looked up from reference TRBV5-1 and TRBJ1-1, is KAGVTQTPRYLIKTRGQQVTLSCSPISGHRSVSWYQQTPGQGLQFLFEYFSETQRNKGNFPGRFSGRQFSNSRSEMNVSTLELGDSALYLCASSLAGGGGQATAFFGQGTRLTVV.

The chain links TRBV7-8 to TRBJ2-3; 9 nucleotides agree with TRBD2. CDR1 is SGHVS, CDR2 FQNEAQ, per germline. The CDR3 runs 15 residues. V shed 2 bases, J shed 3 bases, and the junction held 3 bases outside the gene matches. The CDR3, as DNA: TGTGCCAGCAGCTTACTAGCGGGATTGACAGATACGCAGTATTTT. Translated: CASSLLAGLTDTQYF.